Here is one T cell receptor beta chain with its context. The source of the sample is a study of blood T cell repertoires in COVID-19. Study-wide context: Some COVID-19 samples were acute and others convalescent; all came from the United States, Italy and Spain.

This CDR3 contains 16 residues. CDR1 and CDR2 from the germline V gene are SGHRS and YFSETQ. V lost 5 bases to trimming and J lost 6 bases, with 20 bases between them. Seattle patient enrollment occurred during active infection, with longitudinal follow-up thereafter. Clones were sequenced by immunoSEQ multiplex PCR, and TCRdb holds only the in-frame ones, with some missing. The repertoire includes about 190,000 clones, about 81% of them detected once, and 7.8% sits in the top ten. The receptor was isolated from a woman aged 55-69 years with COVID-19, enrolled during active disease. Sequenced sample: peripheral blood. V gene TRBV5-1 combines with J gene TRBJ2-2, with D perhaps TRBD1 (6 bases). This CDR3 is CASSYVATGFSGELFF. The CDR3 nucleotides are TGCGCCAGCAGTTACGTGGCAACAGGGTTCTCCGGGGAGCTGTTTTTT.